This T cell receptor (beta chain) was sequenced for a study of cytomegalovirus exposure and HLA in healthy donors. The study, taken as a whole, reports: Apart from CMV serostatus, no immune exposure information was available. Earlier analysis found most TCR beta V segments productive about 90% or about 30% of the time.

For this clone: What it binds is unknown.

In the PCR, 60 Vbeta and 13 Jbeta primers were used. Measured with immunoSEQ multiplex PCR; TCRdb has only the in-frame clones, and not every one. The sample has 90,000 to 110,000 clones; roughly 15% are singletons. Sequencing was performed on PBMCs. The clonotype comes from a female donor in good health and CMV-seronegative.

DNA for the CDR3: TGTGCCAGCAGCCCCGGGCGGGGCAGCGACTCTGGGGCCAACGTCCTGACTTTC. It encodes CASSPGRGSDSGANVLTF. The V gene is TRBV7-3, the J gene TRBJ2-6; TRBD2 might be the D (6 bases). CDR3 length: 18 amino acids. The ends were cut back, 5 bases at V and 0 bases at J, with 17 bases in the middle. CDR1 SGHTA and CDR2 FQGTGA come from the germline V gene.